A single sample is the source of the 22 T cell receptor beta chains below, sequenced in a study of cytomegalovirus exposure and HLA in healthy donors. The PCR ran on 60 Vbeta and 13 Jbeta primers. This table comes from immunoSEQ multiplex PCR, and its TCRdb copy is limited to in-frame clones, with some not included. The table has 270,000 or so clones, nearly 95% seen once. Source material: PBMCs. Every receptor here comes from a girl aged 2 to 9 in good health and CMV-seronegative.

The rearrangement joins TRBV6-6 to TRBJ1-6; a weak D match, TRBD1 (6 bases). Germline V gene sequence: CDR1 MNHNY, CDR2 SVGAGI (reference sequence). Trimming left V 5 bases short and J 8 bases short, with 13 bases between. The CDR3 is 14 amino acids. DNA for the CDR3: TGTGCCAGCAGTCCCACAGGGCTTGATTCACCCCTCCACTTT. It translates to CASSPTGLDSPLHF.

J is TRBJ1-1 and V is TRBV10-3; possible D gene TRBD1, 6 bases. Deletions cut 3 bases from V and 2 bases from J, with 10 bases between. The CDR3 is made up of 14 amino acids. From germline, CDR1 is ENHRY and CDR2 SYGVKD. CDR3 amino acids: CAISDGTSNTEAFF. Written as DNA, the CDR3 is TGTGCCATCAGTGACGGGACATCTAACACTGAAGCTTTCTTT.

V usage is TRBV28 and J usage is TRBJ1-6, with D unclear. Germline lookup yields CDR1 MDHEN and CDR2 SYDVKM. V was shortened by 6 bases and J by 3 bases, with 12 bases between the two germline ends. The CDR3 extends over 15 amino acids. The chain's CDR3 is CASSLPRGYNSPLHF. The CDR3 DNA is TGTGCCAGCAGCCTTCCTCGGGGCTATAATTCACCCCTCCACTTT.

CDR3 nucleotides: TGTGCCAGCAGCGTGCTTGCGGGAGCCCTGTTCTTC. It yields the protein CASSVLAGALFF. J is TRBJ2-1 and V is TRBV11-2, with 7 bases lining up with TRBD2. Germline CDR1 reads SGHAT; CDR2 reads FQNNGV. V was pared by 5 bases and J by 15 bases, with 10 bases of the junction left unmatched. The CDR3 has 12 residues.

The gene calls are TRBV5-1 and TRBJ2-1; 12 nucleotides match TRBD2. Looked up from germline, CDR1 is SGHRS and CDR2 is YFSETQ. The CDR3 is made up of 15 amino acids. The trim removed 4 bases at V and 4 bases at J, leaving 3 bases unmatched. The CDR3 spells CASSQGLAGYNEQFF. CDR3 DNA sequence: TGCGCCAGCAGCCAGGGACTAGCGGGTTACAATGAGCAGTTCTTC. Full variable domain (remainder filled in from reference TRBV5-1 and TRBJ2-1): KAGVTQTPRYLIKTRGQQVTLSCSPISGHRSVSWYQQTPGQGLQFLFEYFSETQRNKGNFPGRFSGRQFSNSRSEMNVSTLELGDSALYLCASSQGLAGYNEQFFGPGTRLTVL.

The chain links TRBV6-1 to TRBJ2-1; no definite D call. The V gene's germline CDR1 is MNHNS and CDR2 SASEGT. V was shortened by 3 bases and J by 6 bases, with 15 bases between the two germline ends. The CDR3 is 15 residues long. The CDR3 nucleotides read TGTGCCAGCAGTGACTCGCTAGGCGGCCTCAATGAGCAGTTCTTC. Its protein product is CASSDSLGGLNEQFF.

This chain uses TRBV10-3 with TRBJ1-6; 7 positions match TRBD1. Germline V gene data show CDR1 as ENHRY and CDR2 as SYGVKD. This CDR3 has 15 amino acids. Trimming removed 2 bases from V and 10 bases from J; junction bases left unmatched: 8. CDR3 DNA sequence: TGTGCCATCAGTGAGGAGGGGGCGTCTGAATCACCCCTCCACTTT. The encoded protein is CAISEEGASESPLHF.

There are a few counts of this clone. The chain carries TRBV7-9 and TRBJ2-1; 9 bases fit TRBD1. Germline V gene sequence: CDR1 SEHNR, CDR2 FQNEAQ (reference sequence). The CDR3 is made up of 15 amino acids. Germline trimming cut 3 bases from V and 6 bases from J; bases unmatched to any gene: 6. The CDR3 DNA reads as TGTGCCAGCAGCTTCGGGACAGGGAACAGCAATGAGCAGTTCTTC. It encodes CASSFGTGNSNEQFF.

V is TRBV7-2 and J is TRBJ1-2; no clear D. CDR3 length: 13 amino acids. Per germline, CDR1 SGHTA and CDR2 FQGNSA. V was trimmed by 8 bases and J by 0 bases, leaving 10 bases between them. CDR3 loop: CASLKETNYGYTF. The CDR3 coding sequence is TGTGCCAGCTTGAAGGAGACTAACTATGGCTACACCTTC.

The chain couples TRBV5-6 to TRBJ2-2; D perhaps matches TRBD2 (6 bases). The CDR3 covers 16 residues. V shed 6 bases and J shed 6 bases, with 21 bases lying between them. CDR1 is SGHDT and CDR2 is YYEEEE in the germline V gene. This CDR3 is CASTDTLAMRAGELFF. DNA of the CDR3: TGTGCCAGCACCGATACGCTAGCGATGAGGGCCGGGGAGCTGTTTTTT.

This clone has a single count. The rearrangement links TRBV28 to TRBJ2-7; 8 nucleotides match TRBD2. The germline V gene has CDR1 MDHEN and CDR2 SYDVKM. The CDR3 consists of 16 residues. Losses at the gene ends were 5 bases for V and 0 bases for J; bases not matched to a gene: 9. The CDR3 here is CASSPLAGYSSYEQYF. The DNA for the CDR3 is TGTGCCAGCAGTCCTTTAGCGGGGTACAGCTCCTACGAGCAGTACTTC. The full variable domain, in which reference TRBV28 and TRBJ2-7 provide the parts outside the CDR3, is DVKVTQSSRYLVKRTGEKVFLECVQDMDHENMFWYRQDPGLGLRLIYFSYDVKMKEKGDIPEGYSVSREKKERFSLILESASTNQTSMYLCASSPLAGYSSYEQYFGPGTRLTVT.

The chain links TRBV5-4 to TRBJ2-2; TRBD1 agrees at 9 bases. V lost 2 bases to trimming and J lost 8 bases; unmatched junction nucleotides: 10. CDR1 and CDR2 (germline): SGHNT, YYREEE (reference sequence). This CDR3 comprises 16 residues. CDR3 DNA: TGTGCCAGCAGCTTACGGGACAGGGTGCTTCCGGGGGAGCTGTTTTTT. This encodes CASSLRDRVLPGELFF.

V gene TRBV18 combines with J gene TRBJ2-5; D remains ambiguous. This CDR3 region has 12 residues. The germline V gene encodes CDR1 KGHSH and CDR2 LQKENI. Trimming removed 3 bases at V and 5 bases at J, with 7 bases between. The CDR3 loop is CASSPGQETQYF. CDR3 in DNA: TGTGCCAGCTCACCTGGGCAGGAGACCCAGTACTTC. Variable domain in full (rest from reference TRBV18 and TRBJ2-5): NAGVMQNPRHLVRRRGQEARLRCSPMKGHSHVYWYRQLPEEGLKFMVYLQKENIIDESGMPKERFSAEFPKEGPSILRIQQVVRGDSAAYFCASSPGQETQYFGPGTRLLVL.

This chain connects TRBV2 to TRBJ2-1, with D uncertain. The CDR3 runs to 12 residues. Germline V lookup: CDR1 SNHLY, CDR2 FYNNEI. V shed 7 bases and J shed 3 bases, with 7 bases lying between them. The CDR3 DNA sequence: TGTGCCAGCACGCGAGGCTACAATGAGCAGTTCTTC. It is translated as CASTRGYNEQFF. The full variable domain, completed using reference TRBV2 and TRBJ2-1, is EPEVTQTPSHQVTQMGQEVILRCVPISNHLYFYWYRQILGQKVEFLVSFYNNEISEKSEIFDDQFSVERPDGSNFTLKIRSTKLEDSAMYFCASTRGYNEQFFGPGTRLTVL.

The CDR3 sequence: CASIKDRGLEKLFF. CDR3 DNA: TGTGCCAGCATCAAGGACAGGGGGCTTGAAAAACTGTTTTTT. The chain has TRBV2 and TRBJ1-4; 11 bases are shared with TRBD1. Germline loops: CDR1 SNHLY, CDR2 FYNNEI. CDR3 length: 14 residues. The V gene end was trimmed by 7 bases and the J gene end by 7 bases; junction bases not matched to a gene: 5.

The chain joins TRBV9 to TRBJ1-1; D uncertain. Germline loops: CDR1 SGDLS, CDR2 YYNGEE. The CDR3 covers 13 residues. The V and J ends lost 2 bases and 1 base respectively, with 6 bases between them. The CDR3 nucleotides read TGTGCCAGCAGCGTTGCTAGGAACACTGAAGCTTTCTTT. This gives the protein CASSVARNTEAFF.

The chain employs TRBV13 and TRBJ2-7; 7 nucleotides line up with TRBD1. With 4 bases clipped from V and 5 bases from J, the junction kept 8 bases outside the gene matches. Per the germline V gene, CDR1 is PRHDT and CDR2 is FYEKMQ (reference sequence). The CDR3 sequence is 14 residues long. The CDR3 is CASSSSTGFNEQYF. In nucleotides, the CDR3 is TGTGCCAGCAGCTCATCGACAGGGTTCAACGAGCAGTACTTC.

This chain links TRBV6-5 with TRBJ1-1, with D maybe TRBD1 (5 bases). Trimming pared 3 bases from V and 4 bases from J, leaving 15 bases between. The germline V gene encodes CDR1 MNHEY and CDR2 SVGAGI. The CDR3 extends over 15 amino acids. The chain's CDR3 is CASSYSAPGGTEAFF. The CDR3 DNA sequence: TGTGCCAGCAGTTATTCGGCCCCGGGGGGCACTGAAGCTTTCTTT.

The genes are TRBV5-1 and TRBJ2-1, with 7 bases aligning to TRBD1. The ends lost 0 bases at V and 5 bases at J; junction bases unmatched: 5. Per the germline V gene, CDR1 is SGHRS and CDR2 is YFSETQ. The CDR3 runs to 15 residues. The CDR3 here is CASSLGQGFHNEQFF. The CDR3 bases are TGCGCCAGCAGCTTGGGACAGGGATTCCACAATGAGCAGTTCTTC.

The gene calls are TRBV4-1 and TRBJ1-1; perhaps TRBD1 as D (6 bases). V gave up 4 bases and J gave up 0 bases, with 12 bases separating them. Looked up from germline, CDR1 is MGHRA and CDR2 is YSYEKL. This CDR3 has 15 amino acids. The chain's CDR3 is CASSRPGQMNTEAFF. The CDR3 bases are TGCGCCAGCAGCCGCCCCGGACAGATGAACACTGAAGCTTTCTTT.

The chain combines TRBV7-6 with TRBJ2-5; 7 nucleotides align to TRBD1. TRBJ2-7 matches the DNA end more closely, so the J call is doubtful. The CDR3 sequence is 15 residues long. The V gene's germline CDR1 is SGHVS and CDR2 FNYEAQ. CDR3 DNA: TGTGCCAGCAGCCTCGAAGGACAGGCCTACTACGAGCAGTACTTC. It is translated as CASSLEGQAYYEQYF.

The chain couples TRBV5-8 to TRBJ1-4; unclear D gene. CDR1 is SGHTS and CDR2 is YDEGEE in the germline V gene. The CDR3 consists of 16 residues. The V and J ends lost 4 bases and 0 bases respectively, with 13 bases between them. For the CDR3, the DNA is TGTGCCAGCAGCCCTGGGCCAGATGCAACTAATGAAAAACTGTTTTTT. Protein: CASSPGPDATNEKLFF.